Below, 8 T cell receptor beta chains from the same sample are listed, as sequenced in a study of cytomegalovirus exposure and HLA in healthy donors. Researchers ran the PCR with 60 Vbeta and 13 Jbeta primers. The repertoire was sequenced with immunoSEQ multiplex PCR; TCRdb's copy has only in-frame clones and lacks some. The data show about 120,000 clones, with 77% seen just once and roughly 5.8% held by the top ten. Sequenced sample: PBMCs. These receptors all stem from a man between 18 and 35 years old in good health and CMV-seropositive.

The chain links TRBV5-4 to TRBJ2-4, with D possibly TRBD1 on 5 matching bases. CDR3 size: 13 residues. Trimming removed 4 bases at V and 8 bases at J, with 13 bases between. Germline CDR1 and CDR2: SGHNT and YYREEE (reference sequence). CDR3 sequence: CASSQPGKDIQYF. Written as DNA, the CDR3 is TGTGCCAGCAGCCAGCCAGGGAAGGACATTCAGTACTTC. Full variable domain (rest looked up from reference TRBV5-4 and TRBJ2-4): ETGVTQSPTHLIKTRGQQVTLRCSSQSGHNTVSWYQQALGQGPQFIFQYYREEENGRGNFPPRFSGLQFPNYSSELNVNALELDDSALYLCASSQPGKDIQYFGAGTRLSVL.

The rearrangement joins TRBV5-6 to TRBJ2-7, with D unresolved. V was shortened by 6 bases and J by 0 bases, with 10 bases between the two germline ends. CDR1 SGHDT and CDR2 YYEEEE come from the germline V gene. The CDR3 loop spans 13 amino acids. CDR3 amino acids: CASKAVSSYEQYF. The CDR3 coding sequence is TGTGCCAGCAAGGCGGTGAGCTCCTACGAGCAGTACTTC.

This chain connects TRBV6-1 to TRBJ1-1; D gene unclear. The CDR3 has 10 amino acids. From germline, CDR1 is MNHNS and CDR2 SASEGT. Trimming pared 6 bases from V and 14 bases from J, leaving 13 bases between. CDR3 amino acids: CASSTFAHFF. CDR3 DNA: TGTGCCAGCAGCACCTTTGCACACTTCTTT.

The chain has TRBV2 and TRBJ2-5; the match to TRBD1 covers 8 bases. Germline V gives CDR1 SNHLY, CDR2 FYNNEI. V shed 4 bases, J shed 5 bases, and the junction held 9 bases outside the gene matches. The CDR3 has 15 residues. In nucleotides, the CDR3 is TGTGCCAGCAGTGTCAGGACAGGGAAGGGGGAGACCCAGTACTTC. Amino acid sequence: CASSVRTGKGETQYF.

V usage is TRBV6-1 and J usage is TRBJ1-1, with D perhaps TRBD1 (5 bases). Germline assignment: CDR1 MNHNS and CDR2 SASEGT. V lost 7 bases, J lost 3 bases, and 15 bases lay in between. This CDR3 has 14 amino acids. The CDR3 reads CASNSHQGYTEAFF. CDR3 DNA: TGTGCCAGCAATTCCCACCAGGGATACACTGAAGCTTTCTTT.

The chain carries TRBV5-6 and TRBJ1-5; TRBD1 aligns across 8 bases. Germline lookup yields CDR1 SGHDT and CDR2 YYEEEE. Trimming removed 4 bases from V and 3 bases from J; junction bases left unmatched: 9. CDR3 length: 16 amino acids. The CDR3 sequence is CASSTQGEANNQPQHF. DNA of the CDR3: TGTGCCAGCAGCACACAGGGGGAGGCTAACAATCAGCCCCAGCATTTT.

This sequence joins TRBV7-2 and TRBJ2-5; D is ambiguous. Germline V gives CDR1 SGHTA, CDR2 FQGNSA. The V and J ends lost 3 bases and 4 bases respectively, with 6 bases between them. The CDR3 contains 12 residues. The chain's CDR3 is CASSLIGETQYF. CDR3 bases: TGTGCCAGCAGCTTGATCGGAGAGACCCAGTACTTC.

DNA for the CDR3: TGCGCCAGCAGCGTGAGACAGGAAGAGACCCAGTACTTC. Amino acid sequence: CASSVRQEETQYF. V and J are TRBV5-1 and TRBJ2-5; possibly TRBD1 for D (6 bases). The germline CDR1 and CDR2 sequences are SGHRS and YFSETQ. The V end was cut by 4 bases, the J end by 3 bases, with 10 bases between. The CDR3 consists of 13 residues.